This T cell receptor beta chain was recovered during a study of T cell repertoires in cytomegalovirus infection. On the study more broadly: The authors used CMV epitopes that were HLA-C-restricted (recently identified) and HLA-B-restricted (well studied). Based on public TCR beta signatures, there were indications of CMV infection and of a matching HLA type. Points from the study as a whole: Summed frequency of shared TCR beta families picked out CMV carriers who also had the relevant HLA. Clonotype analysis showed dominance of the ex vivo response by HLA-C-restricted CMV-specific TCR beta clonotypes.

Via MiXCR, TCRdb re-called the reads, giving one row per CDR3 protein. The sample consists of roughly 500,000 distinct CDR3 sequences, about 33% of them appearing once. The table lists this clonotype with a count of one. No antigen is known for it. V was pared by 5 bases and J by 8 bases, with 9 bases between. The CDR3 is made up of 11 amino acids. Sequenced material: cultured PBMCs, taken from culture after CMV antigen stimulation. This chain joins TRBV12-3 or TRBV12-4 and TRBJ1-1; D ambiguous. This TCR was recovered from a human donor in good health (CMV status not recorded). Some clones in this sample may be carry-over from other donors' samples. Here the CDR3 DNA reads TGTGCCAGCAGTCGCACGGGAGAAGCTTTCTTT. Translating it yields CASSRTGEAFF.